This paragraph covers one TCR beta chain sequence. The germline CDR1 and CDR2 sequences are SGDLS and YYNGEE. The CDR3 loop spans 13 amino acids. The ends lost 4 bases at V and 4 bases at J; junction bases unmatched: 4. This entry is derived from a study of cytomegalovirus exposure and HLA in healthy donors. In the PCR, 60 Vbeta and 13 Jbeta primers were used. Data came from immunoSEQ multiplex PCR; TCRdb stores just in-frame clones and leaves some out. The table includes about 110,000 clones, around 80% detected once. Sequences were obtained from PBMCs. This sequence originates from a man aged 25-40 years in good health and CMV-seropositive. The V and J genes are TRBV9 and TRBJ1-1; 7 bases align to TRBD1. The CDR3 loop reads CASSKNRGTEAFF. The CDR3 DNA reads as TGTGCCAGCAGCAAGAACAGGGGCACTGAAGCTTTCTTT.